Each of the 9 T cell receptor beta chains below was sequenced from the same sample in a study of T cells in Graves' hyperthyroidism and ophthalmopathy. TCR beta CDR3 sequences were amplified from RNA transcripts. Carried out on the TCR CDR3, a first-round RT-PCR used the HTBI primer set. One entry per CDR3 protein, called by TCRdb with MiXCR from the multiplex PCR reads. This table holds fewer than 350,000 distinct CDR3 sequences, 21% found once. What was sequenced was blood. These receptors all come from a woman aged 45 to 65 with Graves' hyperthyroidism.

This clonotype was seen ten or more times. The chain employs TRBV7-9 and TRBJ2-7; 9 positions agree with TRBD1. In germline, CDR1 is SEHNR, CDR2 FQNEAQ (reference sequence). The CDR3 has 15 amino acids. V dropped 3 bases and J dropped 3; count of bases not matched to a gene: 6. CDR3 protein: CASSLDRGFDYEQYF. The CDR3 DNA reads as TGTGCCAGCAGCTTGGACAGGGGATTTGACTACGAGCAGTACTTC.

The V call is TRBV5-1, the J call TRBJ2-1; 11 nucleotides line up with TRBD2. The V segment lost 9 bases and the J segment 0 bases; nucleotides outside the gene matches: 14. Germline V lookup: CDR1 SGHRS, CDR2 YFSETQ. The CDR3 covers 18 residues. The CDR3 sequence: CAMSPQGLAESSYNEQFF. CDR3 DNA: TGCGCCATGTCCCCCCAGGGACTAGCGGAAAGCTCCTACAATGAGCAGTTCTTC.

The V and J genes are TRBV19 and TRBJ2-7, with D perhaps assigned TRBD1 or TRBD2 (5 bases each). Trimming removed 1 base at V and 8 bases at J, with 15 bases between. Germline loops: CDR1 LNHDA, CDR2 SQIVND (reference sequence). The CDR3 loop spans 14 amino acids. CDR3 DNA sequence: TGTGCCAGTAGTATAGTCGGCAGGGACCCTAAGCAGTACTTC. Protein sequence: CASSIVGRDPKQYF. Full variable domain (missing parts from reference TRBV19 and TRBJ2-7): DGGITQSPKYLFRKEGQNVTLSCEQNLNHDAMYWYRQDPGQGLRLIYYSQIVNDFQKGDIAEGYSVSREKKESFPLTVTSAQKNPTAFYLCASSIVGRDPKQYFGPGTRLTVT.

The genes are TRBV19 and TRBJ2-5; 7 nucleotides align to TRBD1. From germline, CDR1 is LNHDA and CDR2 SQIVND (reference sequence). The J segment lost 4 bases and the V segment lost 3 bases, leaving 17 bases of the junction unmatched. The CDR3 has 18 residues. For the CDR3, the DNA is TGTGCCAGTAGTATCCTCCCGGGACAGCTCACTCGTCGAGAGACCCAGTACTTC. This codes for CASSILPGQLTRRETQYF. Full variable domain (remainder filled in from reference TRBV19 and TRBJ2-5): DGGITQSPKYLFRKEGQNVTLSCEQNLNHDAMYWYRQDPGQGLRLIYYSQIVNDFQKGDIAEGYSVSREKKESFPLTVTSAQKNPTAFYLCASSILPGQLTRRETQYFGPGTRLLVL.

This clonotype has ten or more counts. The chain has TRBV5-1 and TRBJ1-4; 8 nucleotides agree with TRBD1. CDR1 and CDR2 (germline): SGHRS, YFSETQ. The V segment lost 3 bases and the J segment 8 bases; nucleotides outside the gene matches: 3. The CDR3 spans 13 residues. DNA for the CDR3: TGCGCCAGCAGCTGGGGACAGGACGAAAAACTGTTTTTT. Encoded protein: CASSWGQDEKLFF.

Ten or more counts support this clonotype. The chain joins TRBV20-1 to TRBJ2-7; a possible D gene is TRBD2 (5 bases). Trimming took off 3 bases at V and 5 bases at J, with 20 bases between the two ends. This CDR3 contains 15 residues. Germline CDR1 DFQATT, CDR2 SNEGSKA (reference sequence). CDR3 residues: CSASAPFGTGDEQYF. The CDR3 DNA follows: TGCAGTGCTAGTGCACCTTTTGGTACCGGGGACGAGCAGTACTTC.

This clonotype was counted ten times or more. V and J are TRBV20-1 and TRBJ2-5, with 7 bases lining up with TRBD2. Trimming took 6 bases from V and 2 from J; bases not matched to a gene: 6. This CDR3 has 13 residues. The germline gives CDR1 DFQATT, CDR2 SNEGSKA (reference sequence). Here the CDR3 reads CSALNSGQETQYF. As DNA, the CDR3 is TGCAGTGCCCTAAATAGCGGGCAAGAGACCCAGTACTTC.

The sample holds many counts of this clonotype. The V gene is TRBV7-3, the J gene TRBJ2-1; tentatively, D is TRBD1 (6 bases). The CDR3 totals 14 residues. V was clipped by 5 bases and J by 5 bases, with 13 bases between them. Germline lookup yields CDR1 SGHTA and CDR2 FQGTGA. The CDR3, as DNA: TGTGCCAGCAGCCCCGGGACACACCACAATGAGCAGTTCTTC. Amino acids: CASSPGTHHNEQFF.

This rearrangement joins TRBV3-1 to TRBJ1-1; no reliable D call. The CDR3 is 13 amino acids. Trimming left V 1 base short and J 0 bases short, with 3 bases between. Germline values: CDR1 LGHDT, CDR2 YNNKEL (reference sequence). The DNA for the CDR3 is TGTGCCAGCAGCCAAGCCGTGAACACTGAAGCTTTCTTT. Translating it yields CASSQAVNTEAFF.